These 21 T cell receptor beta chains share one sample of origin, sequenced in a study of graft-versus-host responses after intestinal transplantation. Their antigen targets remain unknown. Only in-frame clones appear in the TCRdb table, and some are missing; sequencing was by immunoSEQ multiplex PCR. The data show 100,000 or so clones, roughly 84% seen once. The starting material was unstimulated CD4+ T cells sorted from spleen or lymph node cells, obtained before transplant. The receptors shown here come from a human donor who was the organ donor for an intestinal transplant.

This chain links TRBV6-5 with TRBJ1-4; no reliable D call. The CDR3 extends over 16 amino acids. Looked up from germline, CDR1 is MNHEY and CDR2 is SVGAGI. V lost 2 bases, J lost 0 bases, and 10 bases lay in between. The CDR3, as DNA: TGTGCCAGCAGTTACCAAACACCTTCAACTAATGAAAAACTGTTTTTT. Translating gives CASSYQTPSTNEKLFF.

The V and J genes are TRBV5-5 and TRBJ2-7, with D unresolved. This CDR3 is built from 13 residues. Looked up from germline, CDR1 is SGHKS and CDR2 is YYEKEE (reference sequence). V lost 0 bases and J lost 4, with 8 bases in between. Here the CDR3 reads CASSLDPLYEQYF. As DNA, the CDR3 is TGTGCCAGCAGCTTGGACCCATTGTACGAGCAGTACTTC. The full variable domain, completed using reference TRBV5-5 and TRBJ2-7, is DAGVTQSPTHLIKTRGQQVTLRCSPISGHKSVSWYQQVLGQGPQFIFQYYEKEERGRGNFPDRFSARQFPNYSSELNVNALLLGDSALYLCASSLDPLYEQYFGPGTRLTVT.

The rearrangement links TRBV6-1 to TRBJ1-6; D unclear. With 5 bases removed from V and 4 bases from J, the gap between germline ends came to 6 bases. The CDR3 has 13 residues. The germline gives CDR1 MNHNS, CDR2 SASEGT. This CDR3 is CASSQQYNSPLHF. In nucleotides, the CDR3 is TGTGCCAGCAGTCAACAGTATAATTCACCCCTCCACTTT.

The genes are TRBV5-1 and TRBJ2-7, with TRBD1 identical over 10 bases. In germline, CDR1 is SGHRS, CDR2 YFSETQ. V was clipped by 3 bases and J by 6 bases; unmatched bases: 0. This CDR3 has 12 residues. The CDR3 region is CASSWDRGEQYF. As DNA, the CDR3 is TGCGCCAGCAGCTGGGACAGGGGCGAGCAGTACTTC.

This clone appeared once. This rearrangement joins TRBV2 to TRBJ2-3; D unresolved. This CDR3 is 13 amino acids long. Germline V lookup: CDR1 SNHLY, CDR2 FYNNEI. The V and J ends lost 3 bases and 0 bases respectively, with 4 bases between them. This CDR3 reads CASSDQSTDTQYF. CDR3 coding DNA: TGTGCCAGCAGTGACCAGAGCACAGATACGCAGTATTTT.

This clone was observed a handful of times. The rearrangement joins TRBV5-5 to TRBJ1-6; unclear D gene. Trimming removed 5 bases from V and 8 bases from J, with 14 bases in between. The CDR3 spans 14 residues. Germline CDR1 reads SGHKS; CDR2 reads YYEKEE (reference sequence). The CDR3 DNA follows: TGTGCCAGCAGGTGGTTTTCCGACGATTCACCCCTCCACTTT. Translated, it gives CASRWFSDDSPLHF.

CDR3 residues: CASSGAGEVHEQYF. The CDR3 DNA is TGTGCCAGCAGCGGAGCGGGGGAGGTACACGAGCAGTACTTC. The chain combines TRBV9 with TRBJ2-7, with 8 bases aligning to TRBD2. CDR3 length equals 14 residues. Germline V gives CDR1 SGDLS, CDR2 YYNGEE. V trimming: 3 bases; J trimming: 5 bases; junction bases outside the gene matches: 7.

This clone was seen only a few times. This rearrangement joins TRBV28 to TRBJ2-7; 9 nucleotides match TRBD1. Germline CDR1 reads MDHEN; CDR2 reads SYDVKM. V lost 6 bases, J lost 2 bases, and 8 bases stayed unmatched. The length of the CDR3 is 15 residues. The CDR3 spells CASSPQDRGPYEQYF. In DNA, the CDR3 is TGTGCCAGCAGCCCCCAGGACAGGGGTCCCTACGAGCAGTACTTC.

The table lists this clone with a few counts. The rearrangement uses TRBV6-1 and TRBJ1-4, with unresolved D. V was shortened by 10 bases and J by 8 bases, with 5 bases between the two germline ends. There are 9 residues in the CDR3. Germline V gene sequence: CDR1 MNHNS, CDR2 SASEGT. The CDR3 here is CAIGEKLFF. CDR3 coding DNA: TGTGCCATCGGGGAAAAACTGTTTTTT.

The chain joins TRBV9 to TRBJ1-4, with 7 bases that match TRBD1. The germline gives CDR1 SGDLS, CDR2 YYNGEE. This CDR3 is built from 14 residues. V trimming: 0 bases; J trimming: 7 bases; junction bases outside the gene matches: 3. CDR3 sequence (DNA): TGTGCCAGCAGCGTAGGGACAGGTCTTGAAAAACTGTTTTTT. Encoded protein: CASSVGTGLEKLFF.

The chain couples TRBV5-1 to TRBJ1-2; D ambiguous. This CDR3 region has 13 residues. Germline CDR1 SGHRS, CDR2 YFSETQ. V lost 2 bases and J 7 bases, leaving 12 bases between the germline ends. The CDR3 here is CASSLVGMGGYTF. CDR3 bases: TGCGCCAGCAGCTTAGTAGGGATGGGTGGCTACACCTTC.

The chain joins TRBV28 to TRBJ1-5; D is possibly TRBD1 (5 bases). Germline lookup yields CDR1 MDHEN and CDR2 SYDVKM. Trimming took off 7 bases at V and 4 bases at J, with 14 bases between the two ends. The CDR3 runs to 14 residues. CDR3 DNA sequence: TGTGCCAGCACCCCCCCGGGGCCAAATCAGCCCCAGCATTTT. It specifies CASTPPGPNQPQHF.

The chain couples TRBV19 to TRBJ2-1; TRBD2 agrees at 14 bases. The CDR3 is made up of 15 amino acids. Germline V gives CDR1 LNHDA, CDR2 SQIVND (reference sequence). Losses at the gene ends were 6 bases for V and 8 bases for J; bases not matched to a gene: 6. Here the CDR3 DNA reads TGTGCCAGTAGGACTAGCGGGGGGGCTGGATATGAGCAGTTCTTC. The encoded protein is CASRTSGGAGYEQFF.

This clone was recorded only once. This chain connects TRBV6-4 to TRBJ2-2, with a possible D match to TRBD2 (6 bases). CDR3 length equals 15 residues. Between the trimmed V and J ends, which lost 4 bases and 2 bases, there was a span of 11 bases. Looked up from germline, CDR1 is MRHNA and CDR2 is SNTAGT. The CDR3 here is CASSAGTANTGELFF. Here the CDR3 DNA reads TGTGCCAGCAGTGCCGGGACTGCAAACACCGGGGAGCTGTTTTTT.

V usage is TRBV9 and J usage is TRBJ2-5; D gene uncertain. The J call may not be correct, given that the DNA end is closer to TRBJ2-7. The CDR3 is 14 residues long. Germline V gene data show CDR1 as SGDLS and CDR2 as YYNGEE. DNA of the CDR3: TGTGCCAGCAGCGTACACTTCAGTTATACCGAGCAGTACTTC. This encodes CASSVHFSYTEQYF.

The V gene is TRBV28, the J gene TRBJ2-7, with a tentative D call TRBD2 (5 bases). The CDR3 totals 17 residues. The V end was cut by 3 bases, the J end by 5 bases, with 23 bases between. Germline V gene sequence: CDR1 MDHEN, CDR2 SYDVKM. The CDR3 nucleotides read TGTGCCAGCAGTTTTTCTTTAGGTCTCGGGGTAACTGACGAGCAGTACTTC. Amino acid sequence: CASSFSLGLGVTDEQYF.

J is TRBJ2-2 and V is TRBV4-2; 15 positions match TRBD2. CDR3 length: 16 amino acids. Germline V CDR1 and CDR2: LGHNA, YNFKEQ. Here the CDR3 reads CTAGLAGGARTGELFF. CDR3 nucleotide sequence: TGTACCGCAGGACTAGCGGGGGGGGCGAGAACCGGGGAGCTGTTTTTT.

The chain has TRBV30 and TRBJ1-2; 11 bases are a match to TRBD1. Looked up from germline, CDR1 is GTSNPN and CDR2 is SVGIG (reference sequence). V shed 1 base and J 8 bases; nucleotides not matched to a gene: 9. The CDR3 covers 15 residues. CDR3 sequence: CAWSAGTGGDVGYTF. In DNA, the CDR3 is TGTGCCTGGAGTGCGGGGACAGGGGGTGATGTCGGCTACACCTTC.

The chain links TRBV27 to TRBJ1-1; 7 bases align to TRBD1. The junction had 10 bases not matched to a gene; V was cut back by 3 bases and J by 0 bases. Germline V lookup: CDR1 MNHEY, CDR2 SMNVEV (reference sequence). This CDR3 spans 17 amino acids. CDR3 coding DNA: TGTGCCAGCAGTTTCAGGGGGACCCGGGCCGTGAACACTGAAGCTTTCTTT. Protein product: CASSFRGTRAVNTEAFF.

V gene TRBV6-5 combines with J gene TRBJ2-3; no clear D. The germline CDR1 and CDR2 sequences are MNHEY and SVGAGI. V shed 2 bases and J shed 6 bases, with 9 bases lying between them. This CDR3 is 13 amino acids long. CDR3: CASSYVRWDTQYF. CDR3 nucleotide sequence: TGTGCCAGCAGTTACGTTAGGTGGGATACGCAGTATTTT.

The chain combines TRBV6-1 with TRBJ1-1; the D gene is possibly TRBD1 (6 bases). Germline-derived CDR1 and CDR2 are MNHNS and SASEGT. The CDR3 spans 16 residues. V lost 3 bases, J lost 1 base, and 15 bases lay in between. The CDR3 reads CASSDPTGSGNTEAFF. In nucleotides, the CDR3 is TGTGCCAGCAGTGACCCTACAGGGTCAGGGAACACTGAAGCTTTCTTT.